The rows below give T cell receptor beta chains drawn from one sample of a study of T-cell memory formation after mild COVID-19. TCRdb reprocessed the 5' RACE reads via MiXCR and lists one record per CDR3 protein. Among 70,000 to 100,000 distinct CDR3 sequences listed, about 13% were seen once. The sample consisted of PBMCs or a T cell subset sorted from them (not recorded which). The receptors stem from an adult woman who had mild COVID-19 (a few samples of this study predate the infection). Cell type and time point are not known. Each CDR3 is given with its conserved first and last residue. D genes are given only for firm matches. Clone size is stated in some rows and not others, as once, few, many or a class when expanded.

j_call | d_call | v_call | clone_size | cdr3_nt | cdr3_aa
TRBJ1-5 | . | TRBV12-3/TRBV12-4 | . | TGTGCCAGCGGTTTCCAGGCGATCAATCAGCCCCAGCATTTT | CASGFQAINQPQHF
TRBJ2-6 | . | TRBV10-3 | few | TGTGCCATCAGTGCGGGCAGTCTGTCTGGGGCCAACGTCCTGACTTTC | CAISAGSLSGANVLTF
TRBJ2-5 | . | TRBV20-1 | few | TGCAGTGCTAGAAAAGAGGGTATCGGTGTGACCCAGTACTTC | CSARKEGIGVTQYF
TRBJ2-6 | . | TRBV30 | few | TGTGCCTCGTTGGAGGACTCTGGGGCCAACGTCCTGACTTTC | CASLEDSGANVLTF
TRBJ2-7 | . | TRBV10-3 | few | TGTGCCATCAGTGAGGAAAACCGGCTTTCACGCGAGCAGTACTTC | CAISEENRLSREQYF
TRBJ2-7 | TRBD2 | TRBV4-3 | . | TGCGCCAGCAGCCAAGATTTGCCTAGCGGGGGCTACGAGCAGTACTTC | CASSQDLPSGGYEQYF
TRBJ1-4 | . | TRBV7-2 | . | TGTGCCAGCAGCTTAAGACCACCGGCTAATGAAAAACTGTTTTTT | CASSLRPPANEKLFF
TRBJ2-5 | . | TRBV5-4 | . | TGTGCCAGCAGCTTGTTCGAGCCCCAAGAGACCCAGTACTTC | CASSLFEPQETQYF
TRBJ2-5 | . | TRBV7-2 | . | TGTGCCAGCAGCCCGAAAGGGGGGGGCAGTGAAGAGACCCAGTACTTC | CASSPKGGGSEETQYF
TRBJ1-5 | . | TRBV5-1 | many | TGCGCCAGCAGCTTGGTAGGGGAACAGCCCCAGCATTTT | CASSLVGEQPQHF
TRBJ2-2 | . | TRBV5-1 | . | TGCGCCAGCAGCTTCGTCGGGGTGAGGACCGGGGAGCTGTTTTTT | CASSFVGVRTGELFF
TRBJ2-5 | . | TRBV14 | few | TGTGCCAGCAGCCAAGTACACTGGGAAGAGACCCAGTACTTC | CASSQVHWEETQYF
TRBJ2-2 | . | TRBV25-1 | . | TGTGCCAGCAGTGAGACGGACACCGGGGAGCTGTTTTTT | CASSETDTGELFF
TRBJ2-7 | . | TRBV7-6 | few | TGTGCCAGCAGCCCGACAGCAGTAGTCGGCGAGCAGTACTTC | CASSPTAVVGEQYF
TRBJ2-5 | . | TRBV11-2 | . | TGTGCCAGCAGCTCCCTCGAAGAGACCCAGTACTTC | CASSSLEETQYF
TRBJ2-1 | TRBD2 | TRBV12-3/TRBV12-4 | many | TGTGCCAGCAGTCCCCAGACTAGCGGGGGGCATGAGCAGTTCTTC | CASSPQTSGGHEQFF
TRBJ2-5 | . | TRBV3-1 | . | TGTGCCAGCAGCCAGAACGGGTACACCGGAGAGACCCAGTACTTC | CASSQNGYTGETQYF
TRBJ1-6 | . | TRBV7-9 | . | TGTGCCAGCAGCTTAGTGGGGGCGTCACCCCTCCACTTT | CASSLVGASPLHF
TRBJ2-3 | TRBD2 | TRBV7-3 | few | TGTGCCAGCAGCCCGCGGGGGGCCCTCTCCCTGGATACGCAGTATTTT | CASSPRGALSLDTQYF
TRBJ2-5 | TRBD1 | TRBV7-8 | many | TGTGCCAGCAGCTTCATTGGGACAGGAGAGACCCAGTACTTC | CASSFIGTGETQYF
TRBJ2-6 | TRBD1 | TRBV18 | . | TGTGCCAGCTCACCATCTTGGACAGGGGGCGCGTCTGGGGCCAACGTCCTGACTTTC | CASSPSWTGGASGANVLTF
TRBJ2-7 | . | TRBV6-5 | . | TGTGCCAGCAGTTACGACAGGAGTAACTACGAGCAGTACTTC | CASSYDRSNYEQYF
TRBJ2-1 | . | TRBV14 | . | TGTGCCAGCAGCCCAGAACCCTACAATGAGCAGTTCTTC | CASSPEPYNEQFF
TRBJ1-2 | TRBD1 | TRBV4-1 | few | TGCGCCAGCAGCCAAGCAGGGACAGGGCAGTTGGCGATTGGAGGCTACACCTTC | CASSQAGTGQLAIGGYTF
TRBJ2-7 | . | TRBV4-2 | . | TGTGCCAGCAGCCAGACCCTGTACGAGCAGTACTTC | CASSQTLYEQYF
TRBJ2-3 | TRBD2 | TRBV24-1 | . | TGTGCCACCAGTGATTTGTCCAGCGGGGGAACCACAGATACGCAGTATTTT | CATSDLSSGGTTDTQYF
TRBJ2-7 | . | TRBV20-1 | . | TGCAGTGCTAGAGAGCCTACTAGCCATACTGGCTACGAGCAGTACTTC | CSAREPTSHTGYEQYF
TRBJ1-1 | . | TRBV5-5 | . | TGTGCCAGCAGCTTGGGGGCCCCCGAACCAATGAACACTGAAGCTTTCTTT | CASSLGAPEPMNTEAFF
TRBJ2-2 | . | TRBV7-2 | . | TGTGCCAGCAGCCGTCTCCCTTTCGTAGGGCGGACCGGGGAGCTGTTTTTT | CASSRLPFVGRTGELFF
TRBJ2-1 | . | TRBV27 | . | TGTGCCAGCAGTTTGGCCTACCTAGAAAGTTACAATGAGCAGTTCTTC | CASSLAYLESYNEQFF
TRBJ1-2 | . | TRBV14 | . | TGTGCCAGCAGCCAAGGGACAATCTATGGCTACACCTTC | CASSQGTIYGYTF
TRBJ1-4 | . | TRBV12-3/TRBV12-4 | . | TGTGCCAGCAGGGGTTACCTCGAGGGTGAGGAGGAAAAACTGTTTTTT | CASRGYLEGEEEKLFF
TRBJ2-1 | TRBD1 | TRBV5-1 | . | TGCGCCAGCAGCTCCGGGACAGATTCCTACAATGAGCAGTTCTTC | CASSSGTDSYNEQFF
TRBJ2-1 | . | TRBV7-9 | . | TGTGCCAGCAGCTCAAGGACAGCAAACACTGAGCAGTTCTTC | CASSSRTANTEQFF
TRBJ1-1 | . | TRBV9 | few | TGTGCCAGCAGCGTAGAATCGGGACACGCGGGGTACACTGAAGCTTTCTTT | CASSVESGHAGYTEAFF
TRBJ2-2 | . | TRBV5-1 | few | TGCGCCAGCAGCTGGGCCTTGGGGGGATCGAACACCGGGGAGCTGTTTTTT | CASSWALGGSNTGELFF
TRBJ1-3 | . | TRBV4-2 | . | TGTGCCAGCAGCCAATCGGGGCCTGGAAACACCATATATTTT | CASSQSGPGNTIYF
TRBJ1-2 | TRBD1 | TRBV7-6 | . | TGTGCCAGCAGCTCGCCACAGGGGGCCGAGGGTGGCTACACCTTC | CASSSPQGAEGGYTF
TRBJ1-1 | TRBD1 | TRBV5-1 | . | TGCGCCAGCAGCGGCGGGACAGGGGTGAACACTGAAGCTTTCTTT | CASSGGTGVNTEAFF
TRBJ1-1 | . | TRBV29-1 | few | TGCAGCGTTGATGGACGGACGAACACTGAAGCTTTCTTT | CSVDGRTNTEAFF
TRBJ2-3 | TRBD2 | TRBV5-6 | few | TGTGCCAGCAGCTCGGGACTAGCGTATAGCACAGATACGCAGTATTTT | CASSSGLAYSTDTQYF
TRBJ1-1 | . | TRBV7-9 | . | TGTGCCAGCAGCTTAGGAGGGGGGGTCTCAGAAGCTTTCTTT | CASSLGGGVSEAFF
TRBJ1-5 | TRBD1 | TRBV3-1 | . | TGTGCCAGCAGCCAAAAGGACAGGGAGCCCCAGCATTTT | CASSQKDREPQHF
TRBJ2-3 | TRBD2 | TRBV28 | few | TGTGCCAGCAGCCGGACTAGCGGGAGCGCAGATACGCAGTATTTT | CASSRTSGSADTQYF
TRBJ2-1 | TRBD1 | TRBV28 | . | TGTGCCAGCAGCCCCGACCCCGGACAGGCCCGTCCCTACAATGAGCAGTTCTTC | CASSPDPGQARPYNEQFF
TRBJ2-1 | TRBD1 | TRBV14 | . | TGTGCCAGCAGCCGCGCGGACAGGGTCCCCTCCTACAATGAGCAGTTCTTC | CASSRADRVPSYNEQFF
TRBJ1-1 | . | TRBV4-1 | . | TGCGCCAGCAGCCAAGAAGAGAGGCAGGGGAGGGCTGAAGGCACTGAAGCTTTCTTT | CASSQEERQGRAEGTEAFF
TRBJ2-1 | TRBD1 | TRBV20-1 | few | TGCAGTGCCACGACAGGGGGCGAATACAATGAGCAGTTCTTC | CSATTGGEYNEQFF
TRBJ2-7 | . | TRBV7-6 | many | TGTGCCAGCAGCTTAAGTTCCCGACAACCTCCGGAGTACTTC | CASSLSSRQPPEYF
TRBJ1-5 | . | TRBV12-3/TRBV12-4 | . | TGTGCCAGTCAGTGGGGCAATCAGCCCCAGCATTTT | CASQWGNQPQHF
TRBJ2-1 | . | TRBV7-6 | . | TGTGCCAGCAGCTTAGGGGGCGGGATATACAATGAGCAGTTCTTC | CASSLGGGIYNEQFF
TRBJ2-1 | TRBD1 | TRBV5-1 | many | TGCGCCAGCAGCTTGGCGACAGGGGGGATCCATGAGCAGTTCTTC | CASSLATGGIHEQFF
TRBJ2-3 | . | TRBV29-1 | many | TGCAGCGTTGAACCCGAAAGCACAGATACGCAGTATTTT | CSVEPESTDTQYF